These 25 T cell receptor beta chains originate from one sample sequenced in a study of T cells after yellow fever vaccination. TCRdb redid the calling of the 5' RACE reads with MiXCR, one entry per CDR3 protein. The sample holds a few hundred thousand distinct CDR3 sequences, less than 4.5% seen once. The sample in question was PBMCs, obtained on the day of the yellow fever booster vaccination. These TCRs come from a man between 18 and 35 years old who received the YFV17D yellow fever vaccine.

This clonotype was seen a handful of times. The chain carries TRBV10-3 and TRBJ1-2, with 10 nucleotides matching TRBD1. The CDR3 totals 15 residues. V shed 3 bases and J 2 bases; nucleotides not matched to a gene: 3. The germline V gene has CDR1 ENHRY and CDR2 SYGVKD. CDR3 bases: TGTGCCATCAGTGACGGACAGGGGGGAAACTATGGCTACACCTTC. This gives the protein CAISDGQGGNYGYTF.

At least ten counts were recorded for this clonotype. The chain uses TRBV5-4 and TRBJ2-5; TRBD2 agrees at 7 bases. Germline V CDR1 and CDR2: SGHNT, YYREEE (reference sequence). V dropped 5 bases and J dropped 2; count of bases not matched to a gene: 9. The CDR3 is 15 amino acids. The chain's CDR3 is CASRTGASGQETQYF. CDR3 bases: TGTGCCAGCAGGACTGGGGCTAGCGGACAAGAGACCCAGTACTTC.

At least ten counts were recorded for this clonotype. CDR3 region: CSVAGRGGGDEKLFF. CDR3 sequence (DNA): TGCAGTGTCGCGGGACGGGGGGGTGGTGATGAAAAACTGTTTTTT. The chain uses TRBV20-1 and TRBJ1-4; D possibly corresponds to TRBD1 (5 bases). This CDR3 spans 15 amino acids. Germline CDR1 and CDR2: DFQATT and SNEGSKA (reference sequence). V was clipped by 7 bases and J by 6 bases, with 21 bases between them.

Ten or more counts support this clonotype. The chain has TRBV6-1 and TRBJ2-7, with a weak D call TRBD1 (6 bases). The CDR3 is 15 residues long. Per the germline V gene, CDR1 is MNHNS and CDR2 is SASEGT. The ends were cut back, 1 base at V and 0 bases at J, with 10 bases in the middle. Written as DNA, the CDR3 is TGTGCCAGCAGTGAAGGGCCAGGGGCCTCCTACGAGCAGTACTTC. It translates to CASSEGPGASYEQYF.

This clonotype has a count of ten or more. V gene TRBV12-3 or TRBV12-4 combines with J gene TRBJ1-4; D uncertain. With 0 bases removed from V and 4 bases from J, the gap between germline ends came to 12 bases. This CDR3 region has 16 residues. The CDR3 sequence: CASSLATSSLNEKLFF. The CDR3 DNA reads as TGTGCCAGCAGTTTAGCCACCAGTTCCCTTAATGAAAAACTGTTTTTT.

This clonotype was observed a few times. The genes are TRBV29-1 and TRBJ2-3, with TRBD2 matching 9 bases. From germline, CDR1 is SQVTM and CDR2 ANQGSEA. The length of the CDR3 is 14 residues. V trimming: 5 bases; J trimming: 5 bases; junction bases outside the gene matches: 8. CDR3 amino acids: CSVMGLALKDTQYF. The CDR3 DNA reads TGCAGCGTTATGGGACTAGCACTAAAAGATACGCAGTATTTT.

This clonotype was observed at least ten times. The V and J genes are TRBV7-2 and TRBJ2-2; D is ambiguous. This CDR3 region has 15 residues. The germline CDR1 and CDR2 sequences are SGHTA and FQGNSA. Trimming removed 8 bases at V and 3 bases at J, with 16 bases between. Written as DNA, the CDR3 is TGTGCCAGCCATATAAGGTTACTACACACCGGGGAGCTGTTTTTT. Protein product: CASHIRLLHTGELFF.

The table lists this clonotype with a few counts. The CDR3 nucleotides are TGTGCCAGTAGGGACACATCTAACACAGATACGCAGTATTTT. This translates into CASRDTSNTDTQYF. The chain has TRBV19 and TRBJ2-3; D may be TRBD1 (5 bases). Germline V gene sequence: CDR1 LNHDA, CDR2 SQIVND (reference sequence). The CDR3 runs 14 residues. Trimming removed 6 bases at V and 2 bases at J, with 12 bases between.

At least ten counts were recorded for this clonotype. For the CDR3, the DNA is TGTGCCAGCAGCCCCGGGGCCGGGTACAACACCGGGGAGCTGTTTTTT. Amino acids: CASSPGAGYNTGELFF. The J gene is TRBJ2-2, the V gene TRBV11-2; D tentatively reads TRBD1 or TRBD2 (5 bases each). V gave up 5 bases and J gave up 2 bases, with 15 bases separating them. CDR3 size: 16 residues. The germline gives CDR1 SGHAT, CDR2 FQNNGV.

The chain carries TRBV9 and TRBJ2-5, with D perhaps TRBD2 (7 bases). Germline V gene sequence: CDR1 SGDLS, CDR2 YYNGEE. The CDR3 spans 15 residues. Between the trimmed V and J ends, which lost 3 bases and 1 base, there was a span of 13 bases. The CDR3 protein is CASSEAGATQETQYF. In DNA, the CDR3 is TGTGCCAGCAGCGAGGCGGGGGCGACCCAAGAGACCCAGTACTTC.

This clonotype was observed at least ten times. This rearrangement joins TRBV5-5 to TRBJ1-6; D is uncertain. The CDR3 runs to 13 residues. V was cut by 4 bases and J by 14 bases, with 16 bases left in between. Looked up from germline, CDR1 is SGHKS and CDR2 is YYEKEE (reference sequence). DNA for the CDR3: TGTGCCAGCAGCCCGTTCGATCTTGGGGCCCTCCACTTT. Amino acid sequence: CASSPFDLGALHF.

This clonotype appeared many times. This chain links TRBV12-3 or TRBV12-4 with TRBJ2-1; 8 bases match TRBD2. V was clipped by 3 bases and J by 5 bases; unmatched bases: 6. The CDR3 sequence is 15 residues long. CDR3 residues: CASSFRGGRNNEQFF. CDR3 nucleotides: TGTGCCAGCAGTTTCCGGGGGGGGAGAAACAATGAGCAGTTCTTC.

This clonotype was seen more than once but under ten times. The chain combines TRBV20-1 with TRBJ2-1; D gene uncertain. The CDR3 extends over 13 amino acids. Trimming stripped 2 bases from V and 2 bases from J, with 7 bases between. Per germline, CDR1 DFQATT and CDR2 SNEGSKA (reference sequence). The CDR3 sequence: CSARPRTYNEQFF. The CDR3 region has the DNA TGCAGTGCTAGACCCAGGACCTACAATGAGCAGTTCTTC.

This clonotype was counted many times. The chain employs TRBV7-6 and TRBJ2-7; 9 bases are a match to TRBD1. Germline V gives CDR1 SGHVS, CDR2 FNYEAQ. The CDR3 extends over 18 amino acids. J was trimmed by 6 bases and V by 0 bases; bases with no gene match: 15. The CDR3 DNA reads TGTGCCAGCAGCTTAGCCGGGACAGGGATAGATTCAGTGGGCGAGCAGTACTTC. This encodes CASSLAGTGIDSVGEQYF.

This clonotype was detected a few times. The V gene is TRBV5-4, the J gene TRBJ2-1; tentative D call: TRBD1 (6 bases). Between the trimmed V and J ends, which lost 0 bases and 7 bases, there was a span of 14 bases. This CDR3 comprises 15 residues. Germline-derived CDR1 and CDR2 are SGHNT and YYREEE (reference sequence). CDR3 nucleotides: TGTGCCAGCAGCTTGGACCGCGGACAGCCTAATGAGCAGTTCTTC. Translating it yields CASSLDRGQPNEQFF.

At least ten counts were recorded for this clonotype. The chain combines TRBV28 with TRBJ2-1; 13 bases line up with TRBD2. The CDR3 extends over 16 amino acids. J lost 4 bases, V lost 5 bases, and 5 bases had no gene match. Per the germline V gene, CDR1 is MDHEN and CDR2 is SYDVKM. The CDR3 loop is CASSAVTSGGYNEQFF. The DNA for the CDR3 is TGTGCCAGCAGTGCCGTGACTAGCGGGGGGTACAATGAGCAGTTCTTC.

The chain employs TRBV7-2 and TRBJ1-5; D ambiguous. Germline V gene lookup returns CDR1 SGHTA and CDR2 FQGNSA. Trimming cost V 6 bases and J 9 bases, with 12 bases left between them. This CDR3 is 12 amino acids long. The CDR3 DNA is TGTGCCAGCAGTGCAACCCCCTCGCCCCAGCATTTT. It yields the protein CASSATPSPQHF.

CDR3 sequence: CASARRDREETQYF. CDR3 sequence (DNA): TGTGCCAGCGCACGCCGGGACAGGGAAGAGACCCAGTACTTC. The chain links TRBV10-3 to TRBJ2-5; 9 bases fit TRBD1. V lost 10 bases, J lost 3 bases, and 9 bases stayed unmatched. Germline V gene data show CDR1 as ENHRY and CDR2 as SYGVKD. This CDR3 comprises 14 residues.

The chain has TRBV21-1 and TRBJ1-1; the D call TRBD1 from the table was never checked on the DNA. TRBV21-1 is flagged as a pseudogene. The CDR3 contains 14 residues. For the CDR3, the DNA is TGTGCCAGCAGCAAAGTGGGGGGACAGCTTGAAGCTTTCTTT. Residues: CASSKVGGQLEAFF.

This chain connects TRBV9 to TRBJ2-1, with D possibly matching TRBD2 (5 bases). This CDR3 region has 15 residues. V dropped 4 bases and J dropped 7 bases, with 18 bases sitting between them. CDR1 is SGDLS, CDR2 YYNGEE, per germline. DNA of the CDR3: TGTGCCAGCAGCCCTTCGGGGTCCCGGATGAATGAGCAGTTCTTC. Translated, it gives CASSPSGSRMNEQFF.

The table lists this clonotype with many counts. The genes are TRBV6-1 and TRBJ2-7; no reliable D call. Germline CDR1 and CDR2: MNHNS and SASEGT. CDR3 length: 13 residues. V lost 2 bases and J lost 0, with 5 bases in between. The chain's CDR3 is CASSEIGSYEQYV. DNA of the CDR3: TGTGCCAGCAGTGAAATCGGCTCCTACGAGCAGTACGTC.

The V and J genes are TRBV7-6 and TRBJ2-3; 10 positions match TRBD2. Trimming at V came to 5 bases and at J to 2 bases, leaving 7 bases not matched to a gene. The CDR3 extends over 16 amino acids. The germline CDR1 and CDR2 sequences are SGHVS and FNYEAQ. The CDR3 coding sequence is TGTGCCAGCAGCCCGGAAGCGGGGGGGATCACAGATACGCAGTATTTT. Amino acid sequence: CASSPEAGGITDTQYF.

This clonotype has ten or more counts. The V gene is TRBV12-3 or TRBV12-4, the J gene TRBJ1-1; D gene unclear. The CDR3 totals 11 residues. Trimming shortened V by 1 base and J by 11 bases, and 8 bases separated the two germline ends. The CDR3 region has the DNA TGTGCCAGCAGTTTAGGGCGGCGGGCTTTCTTT. This sequence encodes CASSLGRRAFF.

In the case of this clonotype: It may be a read error: a sequence one base away is much more abundant. The CDR3 region has the DNA TGTGCCAGCAGTGAATTCGGGAACACTGAAGCTTTCTTT. Amino acid sequence: CASSEFGNTEAFF. V and J are TRBV25-1 and TRBJ1-1, with D unresolved. Germline V lookup: CDR1 MGHDK, CDR2 SYGVNS. Trimming took 1 base from V and 1 from J, leaving 4 bases between them. The CDR3 contains 13 residues. The full variable domain, with the rest looked up from reference TRBV25-1 and TRBJ1-1, is EADIYQTPRYLVIGTGKKITLECSQTMGHDKMYWYQQDPGMELHLIHYSYGVNSTEKGDLSSESTVSRIRTEHFPLTLESARPSHTSQYLCASSEFGNTEAFFGQGTRLTVV.

Ten or more counts support this clonotype. The chain couples TRBV6-5 to TRBJ2-1; 9 nucleotides align to TRBD1. CDR3 length: 14 residues. V gave up 7 bases and J gave up 5 bases; unmatched junction bases: 6. Germline V lookup: CDR1 MNHEY, CDR2 SVGAGI. CDR3 region: CASMFGTGNNEQFF. The CDR3 DNA is TGTGCCAGCATGTTCGGGACAGGGAACAATGAGCAGTTCTTC.